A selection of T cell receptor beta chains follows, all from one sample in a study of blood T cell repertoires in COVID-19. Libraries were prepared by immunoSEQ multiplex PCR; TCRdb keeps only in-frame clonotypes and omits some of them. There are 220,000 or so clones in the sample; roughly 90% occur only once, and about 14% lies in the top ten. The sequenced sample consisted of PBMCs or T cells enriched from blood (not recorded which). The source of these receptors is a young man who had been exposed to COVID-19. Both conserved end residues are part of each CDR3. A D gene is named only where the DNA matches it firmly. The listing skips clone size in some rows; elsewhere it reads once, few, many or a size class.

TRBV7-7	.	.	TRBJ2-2	CASSLSPSPRIGGAGELFF	TGTGCCAGCAGCTTATCTCCGAGCCCCAGGATCGGAGGCGCCGGGGAGCTGTTTTTT
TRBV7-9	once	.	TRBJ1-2	CASSPRVGYTDYGYTF	TGTGCCAGCAGCCCCAGGGTGGGGTATACAGACTATGGCTACACCTTC
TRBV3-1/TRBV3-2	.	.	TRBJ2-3	CASSQEGAGVADTQYF	TGTGCCAGCAGCCAAGAAGGGGCAGGGGTGGCAGATACGCAGTATTTT
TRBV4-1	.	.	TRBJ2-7	CASSQGLALPYEQYF	TGCGCCAGCAGCCAAGGATTAGCGTTACCCTACGAGCAGTACTTC
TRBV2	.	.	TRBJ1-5	CASSTEFVTRNQPQHF	TGTGCCAGCTCCACGGAATTCGTGACTCGCAATCAGCCCCAGCATTTT
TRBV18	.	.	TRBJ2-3	CASASQDTQYF	TGTGCCAGCGCAAGCCAAGATACGCAGTATTTT
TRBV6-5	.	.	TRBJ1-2	CASSGGLGYTF	TGTGCCAGCTCTGGAGGTTTGGGCTACACCTTC
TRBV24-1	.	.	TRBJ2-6	CATSDLHSGEEFSSGANVLTF	TGTGCCACCAGTGATTTGCATAGTGGGGAGGAGTTCAGCTCTGGGGCCAACGTCCTGACTTTC
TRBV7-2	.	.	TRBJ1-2	CASGGGRPYGYTF	TGTGCCAGCGGGGGGGGTCGCCCCTATGGCTACACCTTC
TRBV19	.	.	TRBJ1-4	CASSMLDSSNEKLFF	TGTGCCAGTAGTATGCTTGACAGCTCTAATGAAAAACTGTTTTTT
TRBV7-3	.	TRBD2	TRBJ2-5	CASSSRETSGGKQETQYF	TGTGCCAGCAGCTCTAGGGAAACTAGCGGGGGAAAACAAGAGACCCAGTACTTC
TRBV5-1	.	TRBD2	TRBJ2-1	CASSPGLAGGVHNEQFF	TGCGCCAGCAGCCCGGGACTAGCGGGGGGGGTCCACAATGAGCAGTTCTTC
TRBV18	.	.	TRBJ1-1	CASSLRQRLNTEAFF	TGTGCCAGCTCACTCCGACAGCGCTTGAACACTGAAGCTTTCTTT
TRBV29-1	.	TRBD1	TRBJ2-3	CSVGTGEQYF	TGCAGCGTCGGGACAGGGGAGCAGTATTTT
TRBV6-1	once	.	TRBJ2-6	CASSEEEGSGANVLTF	TGTGCCAGCAGTGAAGAGGAGGGCTCTGGGGCCAACGTCCTGACTTTC
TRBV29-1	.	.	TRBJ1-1	CSAPGPGNTEAFF	TGCAGCGCCCCAGGTCCCGGGAACACTGAAGCTTTCTTT
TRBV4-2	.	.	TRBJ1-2	CASSQDSRGHTNYGYTF	TGTGCCAGCAGCCAAGATTCGAGGGGACATACGAACTATGGCTACACCTTC
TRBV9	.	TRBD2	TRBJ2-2	CASSVQTGTKNTGELFF	TGTGCCAGCAGCGTCCAAACCGGGACTAAGAACACCGGGGAGCTGTTTTTT
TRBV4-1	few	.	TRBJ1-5	CASSQIRSGSQPQHF	TGCGCCAGCAGCCAAATTCGTTCAGGCAGTCAGCCCCAGCATTTT
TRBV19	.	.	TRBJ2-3	CASSQLETPDTQYF	TGTGCCAGTAGTCAACTAGAGACGCCAGATACGCAGTATTTT
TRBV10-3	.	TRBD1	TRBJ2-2	CAISERQGTGELFF	TGTGCCATCAGTGAAAGACAGGGAACCGGGGAGCTGTTTTTT
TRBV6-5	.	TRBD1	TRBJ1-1	CASTRTGLNTEAFF	TGTGCCAGCACAAGGACAGGGTTGAACACTGAAGCTTTCTTT
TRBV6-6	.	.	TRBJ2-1	CASDRGSGSQFF	TGTGCCAGCGATCGAGGGAGTGGGAGCCAGTTCTTC
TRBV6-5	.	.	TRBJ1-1	CASSYSSTEMNTEAFF	TGTGCCAGCAGTTACTCGTCCACCGAGATGAACACTGAAGCTTTCTTT
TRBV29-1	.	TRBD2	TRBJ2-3	CSVVRWGGKDTQYF	TGCAGCGTTGTCCGTTGGGGGGGGAAAGATACGCAGTATTTT
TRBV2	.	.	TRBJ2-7	CASSEARGIGEQYF	TGTGCCAGCAGTGAAGCGAGGGGGATTGGGGAGCAGTACTTC
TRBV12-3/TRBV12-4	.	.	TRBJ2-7	CASSTVREQYF	TGTGCCAGCAGTACTGTGCGCGAGCAGTACTTC
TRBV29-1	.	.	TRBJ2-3	CSVEDQVRDTQYF	TGCAGCGTTGAAGATCAGGTGCGAGATACGCAGTATTTT
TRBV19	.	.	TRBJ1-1	CASSRGGMNTEAFF	TGTGCCAGTAGTAGGGGAGGCATGAACACTGAAGCTTTCTTT
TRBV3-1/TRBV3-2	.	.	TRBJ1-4	CASSPSSRGEKLFF	TGTGCCAGCAGCCCCTCGTCTCGAGGGGAAAAACTGTTTTTT
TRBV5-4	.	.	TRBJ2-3	CASSSSAYTDTQYF	TGTGCCAGCAGCTCCTCTGCGTACACAGATACGCAGTATTTT
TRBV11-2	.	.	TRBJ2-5	CASSLVQSQYF	TGTGCCAGCAGCTTAGTCCAGTCCCAGTACTTC
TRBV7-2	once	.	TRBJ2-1	CASSLYSSGEQFF	TGTGCCAGCAGCTTATATTCCTCGGGTGAGCAGTTCTTC
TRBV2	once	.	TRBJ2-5	CASSELASTETQYF	TGTGCCAGCAGTGAACTAGCTTCGACGGAGACCCAGTACTTC
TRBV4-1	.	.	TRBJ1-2	CASRGGTNYGYTF	TGCGCCAGCAGGGGAGGGACCAACTATGGCTACACCTTC
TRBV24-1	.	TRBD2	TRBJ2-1	CATSDGGGADRLQQFF	TGTGCCACCAGTGATGGCGGGGGGGCTGACCGACTGCAGCAGTTCTTC
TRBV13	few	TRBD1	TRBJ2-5	CASSHSGTGILEAQYF	TGTGCCAGCAGCCATTCTGGGACAGGGATCCTTGAGGCCCAGTACTTC
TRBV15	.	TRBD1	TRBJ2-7	CATSRTPDRDTRQYF	TGTGCCACCAGCAGAACTCCGGACAGGGATACCAGGCAGTACTTC
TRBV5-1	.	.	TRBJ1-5	CASSLGGSQPQHF	TGCGCCAGCAGCTTGGGAGGTTCGCAGCCCCAGCATTTT
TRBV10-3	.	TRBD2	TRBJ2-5	CAITGRGGNQETQYF	TGTGCCATCACGGGGCGGGGGGGCAACCAAGAGACCCAGTACTTC
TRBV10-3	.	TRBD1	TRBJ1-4	CAISESGTDNEKLFF	TGTGCCATCAGTGAGTCGGGGACAGACAATGAAAAACTGTTTTTT